These T cell receptor beta chains were read from a single sample in a study of OX40 agonist ivuxolimab in advanced cancers. Libraries were prepared by immunoSEQ multiplex PCR; TCRdb keeps only in-frame clonotypes and omits some of them. Here the sample spans tens of thousands of clones, around four fifths being singletons. Here the sequenced sample was CD4+ or CD8+ T cells sorted from blood, taken in a trial of the OX40 agonist ivuxolimab. These receptors were obtained from an adult with an advanced solid tumor such as melanoma, head and neck, liver or kidney cancer. Each CDR3 is given with its conserved first and last residue. Each record gives: V gene, D gene, clone size, J gene, CDR3 DNA, CDR3 protein. A D gene is named only where the DNA matches it firmly. Rows may omit the clone size; those that give it use once, few, many or a size class.

v_gene: TRBV7-9; d_gene: TRBD1; abundance: once; j_gene: TRBJ1-1; CDR3nt: TGTGCCAGCAGCCAGACAGGGTCGGGTGAAGCTTTCTTT; CDR3aa: CASSQTGSGEAFF
v_gene: TRBV4-1; d_gene: TRBD1; abundance: -; j_gene: TRBJ2-1; CDR3nt: TGCGCCAGCAGCCAAGATATGGGACAGGTTGAGCAGTTCTTC; CDR3aa: CASSQDMGQVEQFF
v_gene: TRBV20-1; d_gene: -; abundance: -; j_gene: TRBJ1-4; CDR3nt: TGCAGTGGTGGTAATGAAAAACTGTTTTTT; CDR3aa: CSGGNEKLFF
v_gene: TRBV27; d_gene: -; abundance: -; j_gene: TRBJ1-1; CDR3nt: TGTGCCAGCAGTGTAGACGGGACGCCGAGGGAGGAAGCTTTCTTT; CDR3aa: CASSVDGTPREEAFF
v_gene: TRBV25-1; d_gene: -; abundance: -; j_gene: TRBJ1-2; CDR3nt: TGTGCCAGCAGTGAGGAACACGGCTATGACTACACCTTC; CDR3aa: CASSEEHGYDYTF
v_gene: TRBV11-2; d_gene: -; abundance: -; j_gene: TRBJ1-1; CDR3nt: TGTGCCAGCAGACCGGCACAGGGCCTGAACACTGAAGCTTTCTTT; CDR3aa: CASRPAQGLNTEAFF
v_gene: TRBV2; d_gene: -; abundance: -; j_gene: TRBJ1-3; CDR3nt: TGTGCCAGCAGTGAAGGTCCCTCTGGAAACACCATATATTTT; CDR3aa: CASSEGPSGNTIYF
v_gene: TRBV7-2; d_gene: -; abundance: -; j_gene: TRBJ2-3; CDR3nt: TGTGCCAGCAGCCCTCAGGCAGCAGATACGCAGTATTTT; CDR3aa: CASSPQAADTQYF
v_gene: TRBV6-5; d_gene: -; abundance: -; j_gene: TRBJ1-3; CDR3nt: TGTGCCAGCATGAGACAGTCCGCTCGTAACACCATATATTTT; CDR3aa: CASMRQSARNTIYF
v_gene: TRBV2; d_gene: -; abundance: -; j_gene: TRBJ1-4; CDR3nt: TGTGCCAGCAGTGTAAAAGCCCCACTGTTTTTT; CDR3aa: CASSVKAPLFF
v_gene: TRBV6-5; d_gene: -; abundance: -; j_gene: TRBJ2-1; CDR3nt: TGTGCCAGCTGGTATACGGCGACCAACAATGAGCAGTTCTTC; CDR3aa: CASWYTATNNEQFF
v_gene: TRBV28; d_gene: -; abundance: -; j_gene: TRBJ1-5; CDR3nt: TGTGCCAGCAGTCCTTTCCTCAGAGTTGGTGGCAATCAGCCCCAGCATTTT; CDR3aa: CASSPFLRVGGNQPQHF
v_gene: TRBV29-1; d_gene: TRBD2; abundance: -; j_gene: TRBJ2-1; CDR3nt: TGCAGCGTTGGGACTAGCGGGAGTGCGCAGTTCTTC; CDR3aa: CSVGTSGSAQFF
v_gene: TRBV27; d_gene: -; abundance: once; j_gene: TRBJ1-1; CDR3nt: TGTGCCAGCAGTTTAGGGGTGACCACTGAAGCTTTCTTT; CDR3aa: CASSLGVTTEAFF
v_gene: TRBV19; d_gene: TRBD1; abundance: -; j_gene: TRBJ1-1; CDR3nt: TGTGCCAGTAGTAGATCCCGGGACAGTGAAGCTTTCTTT; CDR3aa: CASSRSRDSEAFF
v_gene: TRBV5-6; d_gene: TRBD1; abundance: -; j_gene: TRBJ2-5; CDR3nt: TGTGCCAGCAGCTGGGACAGGGTAGAAGAGACCCAGTACTTC; CDR3aa: CASSWDRVEETQYF
v_gene: TRBV6-1; d_gene: -; abundance: -; j_gene: TRBJ1-5; CDR3nt: TGTGCCAGCAGTGCGGGGTCGCCCCAGCATTTT; CDR3aa: CASSAGSPQHF
v_gene: TRBV11-3; d_gene: -; abundance: -; j_gene: TRBJ2-7; CDR3nt: TGTGCCAGCAGCTTGGGCTCCTACGAGCAGTACTTC; CDR3aa: CASSLGSYEQYF
v_gene: TRBV30; d_gene: -; abundance: -; j_gene: TRBJ1-5; CDR3nt: TGTGCCTGGAGTCTGAATAGCAATCAGCCCCAGCATTTT; CDR3aa: CAWSLNSNQPQHF
v_gene: TRBV5-1; d_gene: -; abundance: -; j_gene: TRBJ2-7; CDR3nt: TGCGCCAGCAGCTCTGGGGGTCCCTACGAGCAGTACTTC; CDR3aa: CASSSGGPYEQYF
v_gene: TRBV28; d_gene: TRBD1; abundance: -; j_gene: TRBJ1-5; CDR3nt: TGTGCCAGCACCTCAGGACAGGGTAGCAATCAGCCCCAGCATTTT; CDR3aa: CASTSGQGSNQPQHF
v_gene: TRBV2; d_gene: -; abundance: -; j_gene: TRBJ2-1; CDR3nt: TGTGCCACCCCAGGGAAATCCCTCGATGAGCAGTTCTTC; CDR3aa: CATPGKSLDEQFF
v_gene: TRBV19; d_gene: TRBD1; abundance: few; j_gene: TRBJ1-6; CDR3nt: TGTGCCAGCTCCGGGACAGCTAATTCACCCCTCCACTTT; CDR3aa: CASSGTANSPLHF
v_gene: TRBV2; d_gene: -; abundance: -; j_gene: TRBJ1-1; CDR3nt: TGTGCCAGCGGGTTGGGTAACACTGAAGCTTTCTTT; CDR3aa: CASGLGNTEAFF
v_gene: TRBV30; d_gene: -; abundance: -; j_gene: TRBJ2-7; CDR3nt: TGTGCCTGGAGTGGAAAAAACTACGAGCAGTACTTC; CDR3aa: CAWSGKNYEQYF
v_gene: TRBV15; d_gene: TRBD2; abundance: -; j_gene: TRBJ2-1; CDR3nt: TGTGCCACCAGCAGAGGGCCTAGCGGGCGTAGCTCCTACAATGAGCAGTTCTTC; CDR3aa: CATSRGPSGRSSYNEQFF
v_gene: TRBV28; d_gene: -; abundance: -; j_gene: TRBJ2-5; CDR3nt: TGTGCCAGCCTACAGCATCAGATGGAGACCCAGTACTTC; CDR3aa: CASLQHQMETQYF
v_gene: TRBV10-2; d_gene: TRBD1; abundance: -; j_gene: TRBJ2-7; CDR3nt: TGCGCCAGCAGTGAGTCATTAGGACAGGGAACCTACGAGCAGTACTTC; CDR3aa: CASSESLGQGTYEQYF
v_gene: TRBV7-8; d_gene: -; abundance: -; j_gene: TRBJ2-2; CDR3nt: TGTGCCAGCAGCTTAGAGGGGGACCTCGGGGAGCTGTTTTTT; CDR3aa: CASSLEGDLGELFF
v_gene: TRBV9; d_gene: TRBD1; abundance: -; j_gene: TRBJ1-4; CDR3nt: TGTGCCAGCAGCCGGGACAGTCTTGATGGACTGTTTTTT; CDR3aa: CASSRDSLDGLFF
v_gene: TRBV19; d_gene: -; abundance: -; j_gene: TRBJ2-7; CDR3nt: TGTGCCAGTAGTATCGGTCAGGGGTTTGGGGAGCAGTACTTC; CDR3aa: CASSIGQGFGEQYF
v_gene: TRBV6-5; d_gene: -; abundance: -; j_gene: TRBJ1-6; CDR3nt: TGTGCCAGCAGTTACTATCCCGGGGTCAATAATTCACCCCTCCACTTT; CDR3aa: CASSYYPGVNNSPLHF
v_gene: TRBV28; d_gene: -; abundance: -; j_gene: TRBJ1-6; CDR3nt: TGTGCCAGCAGCTTTGAGGGACCCCTTAATTCACCCCTCCACTTT; CDR3aa: CASSFEGPLNSPLHF
v_gene: TRBV7-9; d_gene: -; abundance: -; j_gene: TRBJ2-3; CDR3nt: TGTGCCAGCAGCTTAATCGGGGTCTTTGGCACAGATACGCAGTATTTT; CDR3aa: CASSLIGVFGTDTQYF
v_gene: TRBV19; d_gene: -; abundance: -; j_gene: TRBJ1-3; CDR3nt: TGTGCCACTGCACGGGCAGGCCACTCTGGAAACACCATATATTTT; CDR3aa: CATARAGHSGNTIYF
v_gene: TRBV6-1; d_gene: TRBD1; abundance: few; j_gene: TRBJ1-4; CDR3nt: TGTGCCAGCAGTGGGACAGGGGCGGGTTCGGAAAAACTGTTTTTT; CDR3aa: CASSGTGAGSEKLFF
v_gene: TRBV27; d_gene: TRBD1; abundance: -; j_gene: TRBJ1-3; CDR3nt: TGTGCCAGCAGCAGAGCAGGGGGATCAGGAAACACCATATATTTT; CDR3aa: CASSRAGGSGNTIYF
v_gene: TRBV11-3; d_gene: TRBD1; abundance: -; j_gene: TRBJ2-5; CDR3nt: TGTGCCAGCAGTCCCCGTGGCGGCAGCTTGGGACAGGGGTTAGAGACCCAGTACTTC; CDR3aa: CASSPRGGSLGQGLETQYF
v_gene: TRBV7-8; d_gene: TRBD1; abundance: few; j_gene: TRBJ2-7; CDR3nt: TGTGCCAGCAGCTTAGATGGGACAGGGGGCGCAGGGTGGCAGTACTTC; CDR3aa: CASSLDGTGGAGWQYF
v_gene: TRBV4-3; d_gene: -; abundance: -; j_gene: TRBJ1-2; CDR3nt: TGCGCCAGCAGCCATTCCTCCCTGACGGAGAACTATGGCTACACCTTC; CDR3aa: CASSHSSLTENYGYTF
v_gene: TRBV27; d_gene: TRBD2; abundance: -; j_gene: TRBJ2-7; CDR3nt: TGTGCCAGCATAAGGACTAGCGTCTTTCCCTACGAGCAGTACTTC; CDR3aa: CASIRTSVFPYEQYF
v_gene: TRBV19; d_gene: -; abundance: -; j_gene: TRBJ2-6; CDR3nt: TGTGCCAGTAGTTTTAGGGGAGACTCTGGGGCCAACGTCCTGACTTTC; CDR3aa: CASSFRGDSGANVLTF
v_gene: TRBV4-2; d_gene: -; abundance: -; j_gene: TRBJ1-2; CDR3nt: TGTGCCAGCAGCCCCCAGGGATGGGATGGCTACACCTTC; CDR3aa: CASSPQGWDGYTF
v_gene: TRBV11-3; d_gene: TRBD2; abundance: -; j_gene: TRBJ2-5; CDR3nt: TGTGCCAGCAGCTTAGGGGCGGGAGGCGTCCAAGAGACCCAGTACTTC; CDR3aa: CASSLGAGGVQETQYF
v_gene: TRBV18; d_gene: -; abundance: -; j_gene: TRBJ1-6; CDR3nt: TGTGCCAGCTCAAGAACAGGGTACAGCTCCTATAATTCACCCCTCCACTTT; CDR3aa: CASSRTGYSSYNSPLHF
v_gene: TRBV28; d_gene: TRBD1; abundance: -; j_gene: TRBJ1-4; CDR3nt: TGTGCCAGCAGTTCCCCCGTGACAGGGGGCCTTTATAATGAAAAACTGTTTTTT; CDR3aa: CASSSPVTGGLYNEKLFF
v_gene: TRBV5-1; d_gene: -; abundance: -; j_gene: TRBJ1-1; CDR3nt: TGCGCCAGCAGCTTGGTGGGGGTTGAGGACACTGAAGCTTTCTTT; CDR3aa: CASSLVGVEDTEAFF
v_gene: TRBV6-1; d_gene: -; abundance: -; j_gene: TRBJ1-2; CDR3nt: TGTGCCAGCAGTGAGGGGCAGGGATGGGGGGACTATGGCTACACCTTC; CDR3aa: CASSEGQGWGDYGYTF
v_gene: TRBV28; d_gene: -; abundance: once; j_gene: TRBJ1-2; CDR3nt: TGTGCCAGCATCCACGGGGCCGGGGCGCAGGGCTACACCTTC; CDR3aa: CASIHGAGAQGYTF
v_gene: TRBV6-4; d_gene: -; abundance: -; j_gene: TRBJ2-2; CDR3nt: TGTGCCAGCAGTGCCTCCCAGGCTGGTATAACCGGGGAGCTGTTTTTT; CDR3aa: CASSASQAGITGELFF
v_gene: TRBV28; d_gene: TRBD1; abundance: -; j_gene: TRBJ1-2; CDR3nt: TGTGCCAGCAGTTCCTCCGGGACAGCTCTTTATCGCTACACCTTC; CDR3aa: CASSSSGTALYRYTF
v_gene: TRBV27; d_gene: -; abundance: -; j_gene: TRBJ1-1; CDR3nt: TGTGCCAGCAGTTTATTAGGGCGCATGAACACTGAAGCTTTCTTT; CDR3aa: CASSLLGRMNTEAFF
v_gene: TRBV5-1; d_gene: -; abundance: -; j_gene: TRBJ2-1; CDR3nt: TGCGCCAGCAGCTTCGAATCCGGGACCCCCTTCTTC; CDR3aa: CASSFESGTPFF